Listed below are T cell receptor beta chains from one sample, sequenced in a study of T cell repertoires in cytomegalovirus infection. Using its own MiXCR run on the reads, TCRdb lists one record per CDR3 protein. The sample yields about 400,000 distinct CDR3 sequences, roughly 18% seen once. Sequencing was done on a sample of PBMCs. All receptors come from a human donor in good health (CMV status not recorded). Some clones in this sample may be carry-over from other donors' samples. Each CDR3 is given with its conserved first and last residue. Each record gives: clone size, V gene, J gene, D gene, CDR3 DNA, CDR3 protein. The D gene is left open where the match is weak. Rows may omit the clone size; those that give it use once, few, many or a size class.

-	TRBV20-1	TRBJ2-1	-	TGCAGTGCCCAATTCCGGGACACCGGGTACAATGAGCAGTTCTTC	CSAQFRDTGYNEQFF
many	TRBV28	TRBJ1-2	-	TGTGCCAGCACATACGAGGTAAACGCACGAGGCTACACCTTC	CASTYEVNARGYTF
many	TRBV24-1	TRBJ2-1	-	TGTGCCACCAGTGATGGCAATGAGCAGTTCTTC	CATSDGNEQFF
-	TRBV12-3/TRBV12-4	TRBJ2-6	TRBD1	TGTGCCAGCAGTTTCCTAAACAGGGGTTTCTCTGGGGCCAACGTCCTGACTTTC	CASSFLNRGFSGANVLTF
many	TRBV7-2	TRBJ1-2	-	TGTGCCAGCAGCAAAGACGGAACCTATGGCTATGGCTACACCTTC	CASSKDGTYGYGYTF
many	TRBV6-6	TRBJ1-1	-	TGTGCCAGCAGTTACTCAGGGAAAGACGCTGAAGCTTTCTTT	CASSYSGKDAEAFF
many	TRBV6-1	TRBJ2-3	-	TGTGCCAGCAGTTGGATCTCTTCCACTAGCACAGATACGCAGTATTTT	CASSWISSTSTDTQYF
few	TRBV7-8	TRBJ2-1	-	TGTGCCAGCAGGACCCGGGACCCCGGACGGCAGTTCTTC	CASRTRDPGRQFF
many	TRBV7-2	TRBJ2-5	TRBD2	TGTGCCAGCAGCCCCCAGTGGTGGGCTAGCGGACAAGAGACCCAGTACTTC	CASSPQWWASGQETQYF
few	TRBV11-2	TRBJ2-7	-	TGTGCCAGCAGCTTATTACAGGCCCACGAGCAGTACTTC	CASSLLQAHEQYF
-	TRBV7-2	TRBJ2-5	TRBD1	TGTGCCAGCAGCCCGGACAGGGGTTGGTCGGAGACCCAGTACTTC	CASSPDRGWSETQYF
many	TRBV7-2	TRBJ1-1	-	TGTGCCAGCAGCTTAGCCGCGGAGTACACTGAAGCTTTCTTT	CASSLAAEYTEAFF
many	TRBV7-6	TRBJ2-5	TRBD1	TGTGCCAGCAGCTGGGAGAGAGGGACAGGGGAAGAGACCCAGTACTTC	CASSWERGTGEETQYF
many	TRBV4-1	TRBJ2-5	-	TGCGCCAGCAGCCAAGAGGGCTCGGCTCTAGAGACCCAGTACTTC	CASSQEGSALETQYF
-	TRBV6-1	TRBJ1-5	-	TGTGCCAGCAGTGAAGCGCAGAATCAGCCCCAGCATTTT	CASSEAQNQPQHF